This entry lists 16 T cell receptor beta chains sequenced from one sample in a study of Ad26.COV2.S vaccination and SARS-CoV-2 variants. The data were produced by immunoSEQ multiplex PCR, yet TCRdb's version contains in-frame clones alone and is incomplete. The table records about 330,000 clones, 90% of them present only once. As for treatment: some 20 received Ad26.COV2.S at low or high dose, single or two shots; about 5 received placebo; per-sample allocation not given. The samples date from day 63 after the first vaccine or placebo injection. The sequences come from peripheral blood, collected in a trial of Ad26.COV2.S vaccine versus placebo. The receptors here all came from a person aged 18-60 years who received the Ad26.COV2.S COVID-19 vaccine or a placebo.

The chain recombines TRBV2 with TRBJ1-1, with D possibly TRBD1 on 5 matching bases. The CDR3 sequence is 14 residues long. Trimming stripped 3 bases from V and 4 bases from J, with 12 bases between. CDR1 is SNHLY, CDR2 FYNNEI, per germline. This CDR3 is CASSEEGSSTEAFF. The DNA for the CDR3 is TGTGCCAGCAGTGAGGAGGGGTCGAGCACTGAAGCTTTCTTT.

The gene calls are TRBV12-3 or TRBV12-4 and TRBJ1-1; no firm D call. Deletions cut 4 bases from V and 1 base from J, with 7 bases between. CDR3 length equals 13 residues. In DNA form, the CDR3 reads TGTGCCAGCAGTTCAGTCTCGAACACTGAAGCTTTCTTT. This gives the protein CASSSVSNTEAFF.

The J gene is TRBJ2-7, the V gene TRBV19, with 7 bases aligning to TRBD2. This CDR3 contains 15 residues. Germline CDR1 reads LNHDA; CDR2 reads SQIVND (reference sequence). V gave up 3 bases and J gave up 3 bases; unmatched junction bases: 8. Here the CDR3 DNA reads TGTGCCAGTAGTATTTCGGGAGGTTTGGGCTACGAGCAGTACGTC. It translates to CASSISGGLGYEQYV.

The chain joins TRBV29-1 to TRBJ2-5; D ambiguous. This CDR3 contains 13 residues. Germline CDR1 is SQVTM and CDR2 is ANQGSEA. V gave up 4 bases and J gave up 0 bases, with 9 bases separating them. CDR3 protein: CSVVPLYQETQYF. As DNA, the CDR3 is TGCAGCGTTGTTCCGCTGTACCAAGAGACCCAGTACTTC.

The chain recombines TRBV7-2 with TRBJ1-5, with D unresolved. The CDR3 has 14 amino acids. The ends were cut back, 3 bases at V and 3 bases at J, with 9 bases in the middle. CDR1 and CDR2 (germline): SGHTA, FQGNSA. The CDR3 bases are TGTGCCAGCAGCTTTATAGGTTTCAATCAGCCCCAGCATTTT. It codes for CASSFIGFNQPQHF.

The chain carries TRBV6-5 and TRBJ1-2, with 9 bases aligning to TRBD1. Germline CDR1 reads MNHEY; CDR2 reads SVGAGI. V lost 0 bases and J lost 3; bases outside the gene matches: 5. This CDR3 spans 16 amino acids. CDR3 protein: CASSYSGTGWDYGYTF. The CDR3, as DNA: TGTGCCAGCAGTTACTCGGGGACAGGGTGGGACTATGGCTACACCTTC.

This clone was observed a handful of times. The rearrangement joins TRBV6-6 to TRBJ2-2; TRBD2 matches 10 bases. CDR1 and CDR2 (germline): MNHNY, SVGAGI (reference sequence). The CDR3 is 13 amino acids. Trimming removed 11 bases from V and 5 bases from J; junction bases left unmatched: 5. The CDR3 DNA reads TGTGCCGGGCTAGCGGGAGAGACCGGGGAGCTGTTTTTT. Protein sequence: CAGLAGETGELFF.

This rearrangement joins TRBV10-2 to TRBJ1-1; D call uncertain. The CDR3 runs 14 residues. Trimming pared 0 bases from V and 1 base from J, leaving 6 bases between. Germline V gene sequence: CDR1 WSHSY, CDR2 SAAADI. CDR3 residues: CASSESAGNTEAFF. The CDR3 DNA is TGCGCCAGCAGTGAGTCTGCAGGGAACACTGAAGCTTTCTTT.

The genes are TRBV4-1 and TRBJ2-7, with 8 bases aligning to TRBD1. This CDR3 comprises 14 residues. The junction had 3 bases not matched to a gene; V was cut back by 1 base and J by 4 bases. Germline values: CDR1 MGHRA, CDR2 YSYEKL. The CDR3 protein is CASSQGTGRYEQYF. The CDR3 DNA reads TGCGCCAGCAGCCAAGGGACAGGGAGGTACGAGCAGTACTTC.

The V gene is TRBV12-5, the J gene TRBJ1-5; possible D gene TRBD1, 6 bases. The CDR3 is 13 amino acids. CDR1 and CDR2 from the germline V gene are LGHNT and FRNRAP. Deletions cut 6 bases from V and 7 bases from J, with 13 bases between. CDR3 in amino acids: CASGWGGTQPQHF. As DNA, the CDR3 is TGTGCTAGTGGCTGGGGGGGCACACAGCCCCAGCATTTT.

The chain links TRBV5-6 to TRBJ1-1; 9 nucleotides agree with TRBD1. The germline CDR1 and CDR2 sequences are SGHDT and YYEEEE. Trimming removed 5 bases from V and 10 bases from J; junction bases left unmatched: 12. The CDR3 is 14 amino acids. CDR3: CASSIRDRAAGAFF. The CDR3 nucleotides are TGTGCCAGCAGTATCCGGGACAGGGCCGCCGGAGCTTTCTTT.

The chain recombines TRBV9 with TRBJ1-2, with 7 positions matching TRBD1. The V segment lost 3 bases and the J segment 4 bases; nucleotides outside the gene matches: 6. The CDR3 has 14 amino acids. CDR1 and CDR2 (germline): SGDLS, YYNGEE. In DNA form, the CDR3 reads TGTGCCAGCAGCGCTACAGGGGAGGGCTATGGCTACACCTTC. This codes for CASSATGEGYGYTF.

This rearrangement joins TRBV7-3 to TRBJ2-5; no reliable D call. The CDR3 has 16 residues. V lost 1 base, J lost 1 base, and 13 bases lay in between. Germline V CDR1 and CDR2: SGHTA, FQGTGA. This CDR3 is CASSLNSRTGQETQYF. The CDR3 DNA is TGTGCCAGCAGCTTAAATAGCCGGACGGGCCAAGAGACCCAGTACTTC.

The J gene is TRBJ1-2, the V gene TRBV9; D is undetermined. The V and J ends lost 4 bases and 6 bases respectively, with 22 bases between them. This CDR3 contains 16 residues. Germline values: CDR1 SGDLS, CDR2 YYNGEE. The CDR3 loop is CASSSSPEVVPDGYTF. For the CDR3, the DNA is TGTGCCAGCAGCTCATCCCCCGAGGTAGTCCCGGATGGCTACACCTTC.

This clone was seen only once. This sequence joins TRBV25-1 and TRBJ2-2, with 11 positions matching TRBD2. V dropped 9 bases and J dropped 2; count of bases not matched to a gene: 5. In germline, CDR1 is MGHDK, CDR2 SYGVNS. The CDR3 covers 15 residues. The CDR3 is CASTGLAANTGELFF. In DNA, the CDR3 is TGTGCCAGTACGGGACTAGCGGCTAACACCGGGGAGCTGTTTTTT.

The genes are TRBV6-1 and TRBJ1-1; 8 bases line up with TRBD1. The CDR3 consists of 13 residues. From germline, CDR1 is MNHNS and CDR2 SASEGT. The trim removed 2 bases at V and 10 bases at J, leaving 6 bases unmatched. The CDR3 spells CASSEQGASRAFF. In DNA form, the CDR3 reads TGTGCCAGCAGTGAACAGGGGGCCTCGCGAGCTTTCTTT.